This entry concerns a single T cell receptor beta chain. The sample originates from a study of blood T cell repertoires in COVID-19. J gave up 1 base and V 6 bases, and 13 bases lay outside the gene matches. Germline lookup yields CDR1 ENHRY and CDR2 SYGVKD. The CDR3 totals 18 residues. Profiled with immunoSEQ multiplex PCR; TCRdb holds only in-frame clones, not every one. The data hold around 300,000 clones, with approximately 85% observed a single time. Sequencing used peripheral blood. The gene calls are TRBV10-3 and TRBJ2-3; 10 nucleotides line up with TRBD2. The TCR was taken from a man younger than 30 with active or convalescent COVID-19. In DNA form, the CDR3 reads TGTGCCATCAGCTCAGGACTAGCGGCTAAGAGCGGCACAGATACGCAGTATTTT. Its protein product is CAISSGLAAKSGTDTQYF.